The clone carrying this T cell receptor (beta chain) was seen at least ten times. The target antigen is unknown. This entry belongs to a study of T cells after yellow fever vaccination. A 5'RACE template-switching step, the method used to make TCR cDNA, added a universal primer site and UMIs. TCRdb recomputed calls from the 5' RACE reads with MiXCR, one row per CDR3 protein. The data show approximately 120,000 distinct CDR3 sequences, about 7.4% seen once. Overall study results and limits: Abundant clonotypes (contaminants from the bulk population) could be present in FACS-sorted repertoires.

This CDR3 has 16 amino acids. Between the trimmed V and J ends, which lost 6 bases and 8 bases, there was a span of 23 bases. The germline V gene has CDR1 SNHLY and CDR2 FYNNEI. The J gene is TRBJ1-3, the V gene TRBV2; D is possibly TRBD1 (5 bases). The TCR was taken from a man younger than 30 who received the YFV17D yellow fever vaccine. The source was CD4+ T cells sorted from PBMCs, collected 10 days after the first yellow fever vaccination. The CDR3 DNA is TGTGCCAGCAGCGGTGGGACGAGGGGTAGGGGAGACACCATATATTTT. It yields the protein CASSGGTRGRGDTIYF.